The clone carrying this TCR beta chain was seen ten or more times. TCRdb ran MiXCR on the 5' RACE reads and lists one entry per CDR3 protein. The sample has about 87,000 distinct CDR3 sequences, about 15% seen once. This sample stems from a study of early T cells in non-severe SARS-CoV-2 infection. Germline CDR1 SGHDT, CDR2 YYEEEE. This CDR3 has 14 residues. Trimming removed 0 bases from V and 4 bases from J, with 8 bases in between. The sequence derives from an adult who was a healthcare worker with PCR-confirmed SARS-CoV-2 infection or an uninfected control (not recorded which). The J gene is TRBJ2-1, the V gene TRBV5-6; D is uncertain. The specimen was whole blood. The CDR3 DNA sequence: TGTGCCAGCAGCTTGGGGACCTTATACAATGAGCAGTTCTTC. The encoded protein is CASSLGTLYNEQFF.